This T cell receptor (beta chain) is from a study of T cell responses to AZD1222 COVID-19 vaccine. Study observations and caveats: Only six individuals given AZD1222 were seropositive at baseline.

For this clone: What it binds is unknown.

Trimming stripped 5 bases from V and 3 bases from J, with 16 bases between. In germline, CDR1 is MNHEY, CDR2 SMNVEV (reference sequence). This CDR3 is built from 16 residues. Profiling relied on immunoSEQ multiplex PCR, and the TCRdb table lists in-frame clones only, not all of them. The table shows some 150,000 clones, with around 85% occurring only once. The clonotype originates from an adult in good health. The sample here was peripheral blood, taken on day 0 of MenACWY control vaccination. The V gene is TRBV27, the J gene TRBJ1-4, with D perhaps matching TRBD1 (5 bases). The CDR3 here is CASSVRAGLANEKLFF. As DNA, the CDR3 is TGTGCCAGCAGTGTCAGGGCTGGTCTGGCTAATGAAAAACTGTTTTTT.